This T cell receptor beta chain is from a study of OX40 agonist ivuxolimab in advanced cancers. Study-level background: Patients receiving dose escalation had hepatocellular carcinoma, melanoma, renal cell or head and neck cancer. Whole-study results and caveats: At 0.1 to 3.0 mg/kg and by week 6, clonal expansion occurred in CD4+ and CD8+ blood T cells. In general, CD8+ T cells held more expanded clones than CD4+ did, on average.

For this clone: Its antigen is still unknown. Mismatch with germline at one junction end may stem from a read error.

The V gene's germline CDR1 is MDHEN and CDR2 SYDVKM. CDR3 length: 13 amino acids. Only in-frame clones appear in the TCRdb table, and some are missing; sequencing was by immunoSEQ multiplex PCR. The data hold approximately 72,000 clones, with about 91% observed a single time. This clonotype originated in an adult with an advanced solid tumor such as melanoma, head and neck, liver or kidney cancer. This chain links TRBV28 with TRBJ2-5; the D is unclear. The sample here was CD4+ or CD8+ T cells sorted from blood, taken in a trial of the OX40 agonist ivuxolimab. The DNA of the CDR3 is TGTGCCAGCATAGGGCGGCATCAAGAGGCCCAGTACTTC. Its translation is CASIGRHQEAQYF.